The rows below give T cell receptor beta chains drawn from one sample of a study of early T cells in non-severe SARS-CoV-2 infection. TCRdb reprocessed the 5' RACE reads with MiXCR, giving one entry per CDR3 protein. The sample yields around 75,000 distinct CDR3 sequences, roughly 10% seen once. Sequencing was done on a sample of whole blood. The receptor set was obtained from an adult who was a healthcare worker with PCR-confirmed SARS-CoV-2 infection or an uninfected control (not recorded which). The CDR3 runs from the conserved cysteine through the conserved F or W. A D gene is named only where the DNA matches it firmly. Clone size, where shown, is once, few, many, or a class for clones that have expanded.

NA TRBJ2-4 NA TRBV7-9 CASSPRRSGYDIQYF TGTGCCAGCAGCCCCCGCCGGTCGGGGTACGACATTCAGTACTTC
many TRBJ1-1 NA TRBV21-1 CASSKGMKAFF TGTGCCAGCAGTAAGGGTATGAAAGCTTTCTTT
many TRBJ2-2 TRBD1 TRBV4-3 CASSQRHRGGDTGELFF TGCGCCAGCAGCCAACGGCACAGGGGTGGCGACACCGGGGAGCTGTTTTTT
many TRBJ2-1 TRBD2 TRBV4-2 CASSQEKVGRSGSREQFF TGTGCCAGCAGCCAAGAGAAAGTAGGACGTAGCGGGAGTCGGGAGCAGTTCTTC
many TRBJ2-7 NA TRBV4-2 CASSQAGGLLGGLNEQYF TGTGCCAGCAGCCAAGCTGGGGGTCTTCTAGGGGGATTGAACGAGCAGTACTTC
NA TRBJ2-1 TRBD2 TRBV7-2 CASRASGGYYNEQFF TGTGCCAGCAGGGCTAGCGGGGGGTACTACAATGAGCAGTTCTTC
few TRBJ2-3 NA TRBV5-4 CASSLGKRPSTSDTQYF TGTGCCAGCAGCTTGGGAAAAAGGCCCAGCACATCAGATACGCAGTATTTT
few TRBJ2-2 NA TRBV27 CASSSTGLTGELFF TGTGCCAGCAGTTCTACAGGGCTGACCGGGGAGCTGTTTTTT
NA TRBJ2-1 NA TRBV5-1 CASSLYDNYNEQFF TGCGCCAGCAGCTTGTACGACAACTACAATGAGCAGTTCTTC
many TRBJ2-5 TRBD2 TRBV27 CASSPSKGLAGQETQYF TGTGCCAGCAGTCCATCTAAGGGACTAGCGGGACAAGAGACCCAGTACTTC
many TRBJ2-7 NA TRBV7-3 CASSLDGNSYEQYF TGTGCCAGCAGCTTGGACGGTAACTCCTACGAGCAGTACTTC
few TRBJ2-5 NA TRBV2 CASNPGRWGPYQETQYF TGTGCCAGCAATCCAGGCCGGTGGGGACCGTACCAAGAGACCCAGTACTTC
NA TRBJ1-4 NA TRBV6-1 CASSTSTGSNEKLFF NA
few TRBJ2-7 TRBD1 TRBV20-1 CSARGAGGDLNYEQYF TGCAGTGCTAGAGGGGCAGGGGGCGACCTCAACTACGAGCAGTACTTC
many TRBJ2-1 NA TRBV29-1 CSVAVVTNNEQFF TGCAGCGTAGCCGTCGTGACAAACAATGAGCAGTTCTTC
many TRBJ1-6 NA TRBV12-3/TRBV12-4 CASSFNFGSPLHF TGTGCCAGCAGTTTTAATTTCGGTTCACCCCTCCACTTT
few TRBJ1-2 NA TRBV14 CASSQDRGVGYTF TGTGCCAGCAGCCAAGACAGGGGAGTAGGCTACACCTTC
NA TRBJ2-5 TRBD2 TRBV7-3 CASSPRGAGGRETQYF TGTGCCAGCAGCCCCAGAGGAGCGGGGGGGCGAGAGACCCAGTACTTC
many TRBJ2-1 TRBD1 TRBV11-3 CASSPNRGSYNEQFF TGTGCCAGCAGCCCTAACAGGGGATCTTACAATGAGCAGTTCTTC
NA TRBJ2-3 TRBD1 TRBV20-1 CSARDPTGADTQYF TGCAGTGCTAGAGATCCTACAGGGGCAGATACGCAGTATTTT
many TRBJ2-4 NA TRBV7-9 CASSATEGLQYF TGTGCCAGCAGCGCGACTGAGGGTCTACAGTACTTC
few TRBJ2-7 NA TRBV5-8 CASSPHGSYEQYF TGTGCCAGCAGCCCGCATGGGTCCTACGAGCAGTACTTC
NA TRBJ2-5 TRBD1 TRBV27 CASSPQGARETQYF TGTGCCAGCAGTCCCCAGGGGGCTAGGGAGACCCAGTACTTC
many TRBJ2-3 TRBD2 TRBV2 CASSPSGTSTDTQYF TGTGCCAGCAGTCCTAGCGGGACTAGCACAGATACGCAGTATTTT
few TRBJ2-6 NA TRBV2 CASTPVLGANVLTF TGTGCCAGCACCCCTGTTCTGGGGGCCAACGTCCTGACTTTC
NA TRBJ2-7 NA TRBV5-1 CASSSQGGVYEQYF TGCGCCAGCAGCTCACAGGGAGGGGTCTACGAGCAGTACTTC
many TRBJ2-6 TRBD1 TRBV20-1 CSARVRTGVVGANVLTF TGCAGTGCTAGAGTAAGGACAGGGGTGGTTGGGGCCAACGTCCTGACTTTC
NA TRBJ2-7 NA TRBV29-1 CSVSKGGEQYF TGCAGCGTCTCTAAGGGGGGCGAGCAGTACTTC
NA TRBJ2-3 NA TRBV19 CASSIGLGDNTDTQYF TGTGCCAGTAGTATAGGATTGGGAGACAACACAGATACGCAGTATTTT
many TRBJ1-3 NA TRBV10-2 CASSETGTGNTIYF TGCGCCAGCAGTGAAACGGGGACTGGAAACACCATATATTTT
many TRBJ1-5 NA TRBV7-3 CASRRNGNQPQHF TGTGCCAGCAGACGTAATGGGAATCAGCCCCAGCATTTT
few TRBJ2-5 NA TRBV12-3/TRBV12-4 CASSQASRQETQYF TGTGCCAGCTCCCAGGCTAGCCGTCAAGAGACCCAGTACTTC
many TRBJ1-2 NA TRBV7-9 CASSLEGTIYGYTF TGTGCCAGCAGCTTAGAGGGGACAATCTATGGCTACACCTTC
many TRBJ2-7 TRBD1 TRBV4-1 CASSYRDRASYEQYF TGCGCCAGCAGTTACAGGGACAGGGCTTCCTACGAGCAGTACTTC
NA TRBJ2-7 TRBD1 TRBV18 CASSPLMDRGSNEQYF TGTGCCAGCTCACCACTAATGGACAGGGGGAGCAACGAGCAGTACTTC
NA TRBJ2-3 TRBD2 TRBV20-1 CSAIAGTSGGAETDTQYF TGCAGTGCAATCGCCGGGACTAGCGGGGGGGCCGAGACAGATACGCAGTATTTT
few TRBJ2-3 NA TRBV10-1 CASSGPTDTQYF TGCGCCAGCAGCGGACCGACAGATACGCAGTATTTT
NA TRBJ2-5 TRBD2 TRBV6-2/TRBV6-3 CASRRAGGGETQYF TGTGCCAGCAGAAGGGCGGGAGGAGGAGAGACCCAGTACTTC
NA TRBJ2-6 NA TRBV4-1 CASSRAGANVLTF TGCGCCAGCAGCCGGGCCGGGGCCAACGTCCTGACTTTC
many TRBJ1-2 TRBD1 TRBV27 CASSLSGQGYGYTF TGTGCCAGCAGTTTATCGGGACAGGGCTATGGCTACACCTTC
NA TRBJ1-2 NA TRBV29-1 CSVGGREDYGYTF TGCAGCGTTGGAGGAAGGGAGGACTATGGCTACACCTTC
NA TRBJ1-3 TRBD1 TRBV9 CASSEPTGTSSGNTIYF TGTGCCAGCAGCGAACCGACAGGGACTAGCTCTGGAAACACCATATATTTT
NA TRBJ2-7 NA TRBV7-9 CASSYPRHEQYF TGTGCCAGCAGCTACCCCCGGCACGAGCAGTACTTC
many TRBJ1-1 NA TRBV4-1 CASSQVTGATEAFF TGCGCCAGCAGCCAAGTCACGGGAGCCACTGAAGCTTTCTTT
many TRBJ1-1 TRBD1 TRBV10-3 CAISPGQGSTEAFF TGTGCCATCAGCCCCGGACAGGGGAGTACTGAAGCTTTCTTT
NA TRBJ1-5 NA TRBV20-1 CSVQGELNQPQHF TGCAGTGTTCAGGGAGAATTGAATCAGCCCCAGCATTTT
NA TRBJ2-5 NA TRBV5-4 CASSPQAGPEETQYF TGTGCCAGCAGTCCGCAGGCGGGACCCGAAGAGACCCAGTACTTC
many TRBJ2-1 TRBD2 TRBV13 CASNYLTGTSVDEQFF TGTGCCAGCAACTATCTTACCGGGACTAGTGTCGATGAGCAGTTCTTC